This T cell receptor beta chain was captured by sequencing in a study of CD8 T cells in ankylosing spondylitis (dated by TCRdb to between 2016 and 2019). Regarding the complete study: To find TCR variants linked to disease, the study profiled T cell receptor beta repertoires in ankylosing spondylitis patients and healthy donors. Peripheral blood samples were taken, and synovial fluid was additionally collected from ankylosing spondylitis patients. The full study cohort comprised approximately 23 ankylosing spondylitis patients and some 100 healthy donors. On the study overall, not on this receptor specifically: Some motif variants were previously reported in synovial fluid and blood of reactive arthritis patients, suggesting common disease-initiation mechanisms. In peripheral blood, the disease-linked clones were found at relatively low frequencies and had a CD8+ phenotype. The disease-linked clones were reported as significantly enriched in matched synovial fluid samples from ankylosing spondylitis patients. Blood from ankylosing spondylitis patients appeared to be characterized by a TCR beta motif made up of fewer than ten highly homologous amino acid variants.

This clonotype showed up many times. Its antigen is unknown. No much larger clonotype is one base removed from it; base qualities were not supplied. The reads were generated on an Illumina HiSeq 2500. Quantitative 5'-RACE with molecular barcodes was the method used to prepare the TCR beta libraries. The paper's processing steps were these. A new computational method based on a probabilistic model of VDJ rearrangement was used to identify disease-linked TCR variants. TCRdb reprocessed the public reads (quality trimming at Q25 with fastp, clone calling with MiXCR) and kept in-frame beta chains. Rows are combined by CDR3 protein, so each entry shows the most common genes and DNA. Clone size and V and J calls follow TCRdb, not the original study. In this sample the table shows around 180,000 distinct CDR3 sequences, over 15% of which occur a single time. Together, the top ten hold roughly 4% of the sample.

V is cut by 4 bases and J by 10 bases, and the space between the germline ends is 17 bases. Per the germline V gene, SGDLS is the CDR1 and YYNGEE is the CDR2. The CDR3 holds 14 amino acids from the cysteine to the phenylalanine. Only the CDR3 portion is preserved as DNA: 42 bases, with reading frame beginning at the first base. This clonotype was obtained from a male donor between 10 and 30 years old with ankylosing spondylitis or in good health (not recorded which). Donor details come from another sample of the same person, matched by shared clones. The chain is made from TRBV9 and TRBJ1-4; TRBD1 could be the D gene, as 5 bases match. The sequencing sample was made of blood, either unsorted or a sorted T cell fraction (not recorded which). The CDR3: CASSPTHQGGKLFF. The nucleotide sequence is given as TGTGCCAGCAGCCCTACCCACCAGGGAGGAAAACTGTTTTTT.